This T cell receptor beta chain appears in the sequencing data of a study of CD8+ T cells in alopecia areata. Treatment defined: oral pan-JAK inhibitor, 5-10 mg twice daily. Investigators sorted PBMCs to obtain both CD4+ and CD8+ T cells. Extracted RNA was reverse transcribed, and the resulting cDNA served as sequencing template. TCRdb's copy holds only in-frame clones and misses some; the assay was immunoSEQ multiplex PCR. The table shows about 210,000 clones, with around 66% occurring only once. Notes on the study in general: Researchers reported that TCR sharing among patients proved less clear than in mice, possibly HLA-linked. Many expanded lesional clones persisted during tofacitinib (in both scalp and blood). Affected lesional scalp, above all in alopecia totalis/universalis, was more clonal than normal scalp.

Regarding this clone: Its specificity is not known.

The clonotype was recovered from a human donor with alopecia areata. Sample: CD4+ T cells sorted from blood, taken between weeks 44 and 45, from a patient treated with tofacitinib.

CDR3 DNA sequence: TGCAGCGTTGTTTTGACAACAGGGGGCTTGAACACTGAAGCTTTCTTT. It encodes CSVVLTTGGLNTEAFF. V usage is TRBV29-1 and J usage is TRBJ1-1; TRBD1 agrees at 9 bases. This CDR3 has 16 amino acids. V shed 4 bases and J 0 bases; nucleotides not matched to a gene: 9. Germline CDR1 and CDR2: SQVTM and ANQGSEA.